This T cell receptor (beta chain) was identified in a study of cytomegalovirus exposure and HLA in healthy donors. At the level of the study: Samples from HLA-typed donors yielded approximately 80 million unique TCRs in an early data release.

The donors, nominally healthy at sampling, likely had unrecorded immune exposures. 60 Vbeta and 13 Jbeta primers were used in PCR. Profiled with immunoSEQ multiplex PCR; TCRdb holds only in-frame clones, not every one. The data hold 180,000 or so clones, with about 88% observed a single time. The CDR3 spans 14 residues. The germline V gene encodes CDR1 MDHEN and CDR2 SYDVKM. Trimming at V came to 4 bases and at J to 8 bases, leaving 8 bases not matched to a gene. Study-level points and caveats: One variant, a missense change in DCLRE1C, was linked in a later analysis to TCR beta V- and J-gene trimming.

To note about this clone: The antigen remains undetermined.

The chain recombines TRBV28 with TRBJ2-1; 7 nucleotides line up with TRBD2. Sequenced: PBMCs. The source of this sequence is a woman in her twenties or thirties in good health and CMV-seronegative. CDR3 residues: CASSWTSLGYEQFF. In nucleotides, the CDR3 is TGTGCCAGCAGTTGGACTAGTCTAGGTTATGAGCAGTTCTTC.